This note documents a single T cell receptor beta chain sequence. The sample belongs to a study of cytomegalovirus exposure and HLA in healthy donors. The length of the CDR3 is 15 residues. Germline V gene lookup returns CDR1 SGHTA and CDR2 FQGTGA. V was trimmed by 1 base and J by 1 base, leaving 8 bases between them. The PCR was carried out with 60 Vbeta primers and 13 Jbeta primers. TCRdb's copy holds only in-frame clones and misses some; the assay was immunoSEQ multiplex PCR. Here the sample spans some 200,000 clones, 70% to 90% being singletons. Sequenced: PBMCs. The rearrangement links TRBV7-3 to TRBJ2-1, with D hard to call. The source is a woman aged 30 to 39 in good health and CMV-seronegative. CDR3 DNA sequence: TGTGCCAGCAGCTTAATGGCGGTATCCTACAATGAGCAGTTCTTC. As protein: CASSLMAVSYNEQFF.